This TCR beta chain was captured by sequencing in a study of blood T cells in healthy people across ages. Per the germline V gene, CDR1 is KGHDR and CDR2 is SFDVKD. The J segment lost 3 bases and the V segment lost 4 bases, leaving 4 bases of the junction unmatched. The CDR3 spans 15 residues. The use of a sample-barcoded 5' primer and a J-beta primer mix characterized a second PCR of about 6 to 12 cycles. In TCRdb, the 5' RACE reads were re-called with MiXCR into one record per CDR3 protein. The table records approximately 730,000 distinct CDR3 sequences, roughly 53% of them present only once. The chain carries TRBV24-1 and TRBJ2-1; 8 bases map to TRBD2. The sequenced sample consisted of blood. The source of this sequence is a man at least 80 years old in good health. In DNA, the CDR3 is TGTGCCACCAGTGACCAGCGGGGGTACTACAATGAGCAGTTCTTC. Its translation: CATSDQRGYYNEQFF.